This T cell receptor (beta chain) was captured in a study of blood T cell repertoires in COVID-19. Libraries were prepared by immunoSEQ multiplex PCR; TCRdb keeps only in-frame clonotypes and omits some of them. The table records about 50,000 clones, 65% to 90% of them present only once. The germline V gene encodes CDR1 SGHTA and CDR2 FQGTGA. This CDR3 spans 15 amino acids. Trimming removed 4 bases from V and 4 bases from J, with 16 bases in between. The TCR comes from a human donor in a cohort sampled during active COVID-19. The rearrangement joins TRBV7-3 to TRBJ2-5; D gene ambiguous. Sequencing used peripheral blood. The CDR3 DNA is TGTGCCAGCAGCTCCAATGGTGGGCTCGGAGAGACCCAGTACTTC. Amino acid sequence: CASSSNGGLGETQYF.